This T cell receptor beta chain was profiled in a study of post-analysis software for immune sequencing data. Findings and limits, study-wide: Controls significantly exceeded multiple sclerosis patients in normalized Chao1 diversity. The five TRBV segments detected at higher frequency in patients than in controls included TRBV5-6, TRBV5-1 and TRBV20-1.

TCR beta cDNA libraries included unique molecular identifiers. It was from about 0.94 to 9.7 million T cells that some 500,000 cDNA molecules came. TCRdb called the PCR reads again in MiXCR, with one record for every CDR3 protein. The profile covers around 150,000 distinct CDR3 sequences, with about 36% appearing a single time and approximately 30% taken by the ten largest. V lost 3 bases to trimming and J lost 4 bases, with 16 bases between them. The CDR3 is made up of 14 amino acids. Germline V gene data show CDR1 as DFQATT and CDR2 as SNEGSKA (reference sequence). This clonotype was picked up a small number of times. Its target is unknown.

The V gene is TRBV20-1, the J gene TRBJ2-7, with D possibly matching TRBD1 (5 bases). The receptor comes from a girl aged 5-17 years with multiple sclerosis. Sequencing used blood, obtained after autologous hematopoietic stem cell transplantation. CDR3 sequence reads: CSASGDSPPYEQYF. CDR3 bases: TGCAGTGCTAGCGGCGACAGTCCCCCTTACGAGCAGTACTTC.